Shown below are 21 T cell receptor beta chains from a single sample sequenced in a study of OX40 agonist ivuxolimab in advanced cancers. The repertoire was sequenced with immunoSEQ multiplex PCR; TCRdb's copy has only in-frame clones and lacks some. The sample has roughly 90,000 clones; 90% to 95% are singletons. The sequenced sample was CD4+ or CD8+ T cells sorted from blood, obtained in a trial of the OX40 agonist ivuxolimab. These receptors were taken from an adult with an advanced solid tumor such as melanoma, head and neck, liver or kidney cancer.

The CDR3 DNA reads as TGTGCCAGCAGCGACACCTCCCGAAAGTACGAGCAGTACTTC. Protein sequence: CASSDTSRKYEQYF. The rearrangement joins TRBV6-1 to TRBJ2-7; D not resolved. CDR1 MNHNS and CDR2 SASEGT come from the germline V gene. This CDR3 is built from 14 residues. The V and J ends lost 6 bases and 4 bases respectively, with 16 bases between them.

This clone was counted a single time. The chain links TRBV10-3 to TRBJ2-1, with a weak D call TRBD2 (6 bases). The V end lost 3 bases, the J end lost 9 bases, and 9 bases lay between the germline ends. Germline V gene lookup returns CDR1 ENHRY and CDR2 SYGVKD. This CDR3 contains 12 residues. The CDR3 region is CAISEEAGEQFF. The CDR3 nucleotides are TGTGCCATCAGTGAAGAAGCGGGTGAGCAGTTCTTC.

The genes are TRBV25-1 and TRBJ2-7, with a tentative D call TRBD1 (6 bases). The CDR3 totals 11 residues. Germline assignment: CDR1 MGHDK and CDR2 SYGVNS. Trimming removed 4 bases at V and 7 bases at J, with 8 bases between. The CDR3 protein is CASSVGTEQYF. For the CDR3, the DNA is TGTGCCAGCAGTGTCGGGACAGAGCAGTACTTC.

The CDR3 DNA is TGCGCCAGCAGCCATCAGGGGGACACAGATACGCAGTATTTT. Its translation: CASSHQGDTDTQYF. V is TRBV4-1 and J is TRBJ2-3, with 7 bases matching TRBD1. CDR3 size: 14 residues. Germline lookup yields CDR1 MGHRA and CDR2 YSYEKL. V trimming: 3 bases; J trimming: 2 bases; junction bases outside the gene matches: 2.

The J gene is TRBJ1-2, the V gene TRBV27, with 7 bases identical to TRBD1. Germline assignment: CDR1 MNHEY and CDR2 SMNVEV (reference sequence). V dropped 6 bases and J dropped 8; count of bases not matched to a gene: 15. The CDR3 is made up of 15 amino acids. The CDR3 reads CASRITGAPNQGYTF. CDR3 coding DNA: TGTGCCAGCAGGATAACAGGGGCGCCAAATCAGGGCTACACCTTC.

The V call is TRBV18, the J call TRBJ1-1; D gene unclear. Trimming took 3 bases from V and 3 from J, leaving 14 bases between them. The CDR3 is 15 amino acids. CDR1 is KGHSH and CDR2 is LQKENI in the germline V gene. CDR3 bases: TGTGCCAGCTCACCGTTTGAGGATTTCGACACTGAAGCTTTCTTT. Its protein is CASSPFEDFDTEAFF.

Worth noting for this clone: The sample has other DNA sequences that encode this CDR3 too. The rearrangement joins TRBV27 to TRBJ2-7; 8 bases align to TRBD1. V gave up 2 bases and J gave up 4 bases; unmatched junction bases: 4. The CDR3 consists of 14 residues. Germline CDR1 MNHEY, CDR2 SMNVEV (reference sequence). CDR3 bases: TGTGCCAGCAGTTTAGGGCAGGGGGCGTACGAGCAGTACTTC. Translating it yields CASSLGQGAYEQYF.

V gene TRBV13 combines with J gene TRBJ1-2; 9 bases agree with TRBD1. Germline CDR1 is PRHDT and CDR2 is FYEKMQ (reference sequence). The CDR3 is 18 amino acids. The V and J ends lost 0 bases and 1 base, in that order; junction bases with no gene match: 9. DNA of the CDR3: TGTGCCAGCAGCTTAGGACGGACAGGGGTCGACTTTAACTATGGCTACACCTTC. The encoded protein is CASSLGRTGVDFNYGYTF.

V gene TRBV9 combines with J gene TRBJ2-3; 10 nucleotides line up with TRBD2. CDR3 length: 16 amino acids. V was pared by 4 bases and J by 6 bases, with 11 bases of the junction left unmatched. Germline CDR1 is SGDLS and CDR2 is YYNGEE. The CDR3 DNA reads TGTGCCAGCAGCTCAGGCACTAGCGGGGCATGGGATACGCAGTATTTT. It codes for CASSSGTSGAWDTQYF.

V gene TRBV7-2 combines with J gene TRBJ2-3; TRBD1 matches 9 bases. The ends lost 3 bases at V and 11 bases at J; junction bases unmatched: 12. The CDR3 is 15 amino acids. Germline values: CDR1 SGHTA, CDR2 FQGNSA. CDR3 region: CASSFSGTGPPGQYF. Written as DNA, the CDR3 is TGTGCCAGCAGCTTTTCCGGGACAGGGCCCCCAGGGCAGTATTTT.

This clone showed up just a few times. This chain uses TRBV13 with TRBJ1-5; D uncertain. The CDR3 spans 12 residues. Germline V gives CDR1 PRHDT, CDR2 FYEKMQ (reference sequence). Trimming took off 2 bases at V and 6 bases at J, with 5 bases between the two ends. For the CDR3, the DNA is TGTGCCAGCAGCTTAAGCGGTCAGCCCCAGCATTTT. Protein: CASSLSGQPQHF.

This chain links TRBV5-4 with TRBJ1-6; the match to TRBD1 covers 8 bases. The CDR3 is 17 amino acids. CDR1 and CDR2 from the germline V gene are SGHNT and YYREEE (reference sequence). The junction had 15 bases not matched to a gene; V was cut back by 4 bases and J by 9 bases. The CDR3 protein is CASSVRDLTGEGSPLHF. DNA for the CDR3: TGTGCCAGCAGCGTAAGGGATTTGACAGGGGAAGGTTCACCCCTCCACTTT.

The V call is TRBV5-5, the J call TRBJ2-7; D gene ambiguous. CDR1 and CDR2 (germline): SGHKS, YYEKEE (reference sequence). V was trimmed by 1 base and J by 4 bases, leaving 9 bases between them. The CDR3 contains 13 residues. In DNA, the CDR3 is TGTGCCAGCAGCTTGATTGGGCTTTACGAGCAGTACTTC. Its translation: CASSLIGLYEQYF.

The chain is built from TRBV9 and TRBJ1-1, with D possibly TRBD1 on 6 matching bases. Looked up from germline, CDR1 is SGDLS and CDR2 is YYNGEE. The CDR3 covers 17 residues. Trimming removed 0 bases from V and 0 bases from J, with 15 bases in between. The CDR3: CASSVVPSDRVNTEAFF. CDR3 coding DNA: TGTGCCAGCAGCGTAGTGCCGTCGGACAGAGTGAACACTGAAGCTTTCTTT.

This chain joins TRBV9 and TRBJ2-3; D is unclear. Germline V gene data show CDR1 as SGDLS and CDR2 as YYNGEE. This CDR3 is 11 amino acids long. Deletions cut 2 bases from V and 5 bases from J, with 3 bases between. CDR3 bases: TGTGCCAGCAGCGTCGGAGATACGCAGTATTTT. Amino acid sequence: CASSVGDTQYF.

The genes are TRBV7-2 and TRBJ1-5, with TRBD1 matching over 7 bases. The CDR3 spans 18 residues. V was clipped by 5 bases and J by 6 bases; unmatched bases: 19. CDR1 SGHTA and CDR2 FQGNSA come from the germline V gene. CDR3 sequence reads: CASSPSPDREEFSQPQHF. The CDR3 nucleotides are TGTGCCAGCAGCCCTAGTCCAGACAGGGAAGAGTTTAGTCAGCCCCAGCATTTT.

The chain employs TRBV9 and TRBJ2-5; D may be TRBD2 (6 bases). In germline, CDR1 is SGDLS, CDR2 YYNGEE. This CDR3 contains 14 residues. The V gene lost 3 bases and the J gene lost 4 bases, with 13 bases spanning the gap. The CDR3 spells CASSAGGGGETQYF. CDR3 nucleotide sequence: TGTGCCAGCAGCGCCGGGGGAGGCGGAGAGACCCAGTACTTC.

This chain joins TRBV27 and TRBJ2-5; no clear D. Trimming stripped 8 bases from V and 5 bases from J, with 18 bases between. Germline V CDR1 and CDR2: MNHEY, SMNVEV (reference sequence). The CDR3 consists of 14 residues. CDR3: CASAEIVGGETQYF. CDR3 in DNA: TGTGCCAGCGCCGAAATAGTGGGTGGTGAGACCCAGTACTTC.

The chain couples TRBV7-9 to TRBJ2-5; possibly TRBD1 for D (5 bases). Trimming shortened V by 4 bases and J by 0 bases, and 9 bases separated the two germline ends. This CDR3 has 14 residues. Germline loops: CDR1 SEHNR, CDR2 FQNEAQ (reference sequence). The CDR3 reads CASSSAGNQETQYF. CDR3 sequence (DNA): TGTGCCAGCAGCTCAGCAGGGAACCAAGAGACCCAGTACTTC.

The chain links TRBV27 to TRBJ2-1; 7 bases are a match to TRBD2. CDR1 is MNHEY and CDR2 is SMNVEV in the germline V gene (reference sequence). The junction had 2 bases not matched to a gene; V was cut back by 6 bases and J by 6 bases. The CDR3 has 12 amino acids. CDR3 coding DNA: TGTGCCAGCAGGGGGGGGTTCAATGAGCAGTTCTTC. The encoded protein is CASRGGFNEQFF.

The chain links TRBV6-6 to TRBJ1-1, with D hard to call. V shed 2 bases and J shed 0 bases, with 7 bases lying between them. Germline V gene lookup returns CDR1 MNHNY and CDR2 SVGAGI (reference sequence). The CDR3 loop spans 14 amino acids. In DNA form, the CDR3 reads TGTGCCAGCAGTTACGGGCCTATGAACACTGAAGCTTTCTTT. The encoded protein is CASSYGPMNTEAFF.